This T cell receptor (beta chain) was captured in a study of CD8+CD57+ T cells in acquired aplastic anemia. Study details: Sorting CD4+ and CD8+ cells gave DNA averaging roughly 3.5 ug.

CD8+CD57+ cell expansion, shown by flow cytometry, had occurred in the patients selected for sequencing. A severe acquired aplastic anemia diagnosis applied to all patients. Among the patients, none had received any therapy at the time of blood sampling. As concerns this clonotype: Its matching antigen is unknown.

Genomic DNA provided the template from which TCR beta VDJ and CDR3 profiles were obtained. Each CDR3 protein gets one entry after TCRdb re-called the reads with MiXCR. The table has some 160,000 distinct CDR3 sequences, about 50% seen once. Study findings and constraints: Found in both controls and patients were 25 to 35 CD8+ CDR3 sequences.

This CDR3 is 13 amino acids long. Unmatched junction bases numbered 4, after V lost 6 bases and J lost 4 bases. Germline CDR1 SNHLY, CDR2 FYNNEI. The source of this sequence is a human donor with aplastic anemia. The chain joins TRBV2 to TRBJ2-7; 9 nucleotides align to TRBD2. Sequenced material: sorted CD4+, CD8+, or CD8+CD57+ T cells (not recorded which) from PBMCs. CDR3 sequence: CASRTSGVYEQYF. For the CDR3, the DNA is TGTGCCAGCAGGACTAGCGGCGTTTACGAGCAGTACTTC.